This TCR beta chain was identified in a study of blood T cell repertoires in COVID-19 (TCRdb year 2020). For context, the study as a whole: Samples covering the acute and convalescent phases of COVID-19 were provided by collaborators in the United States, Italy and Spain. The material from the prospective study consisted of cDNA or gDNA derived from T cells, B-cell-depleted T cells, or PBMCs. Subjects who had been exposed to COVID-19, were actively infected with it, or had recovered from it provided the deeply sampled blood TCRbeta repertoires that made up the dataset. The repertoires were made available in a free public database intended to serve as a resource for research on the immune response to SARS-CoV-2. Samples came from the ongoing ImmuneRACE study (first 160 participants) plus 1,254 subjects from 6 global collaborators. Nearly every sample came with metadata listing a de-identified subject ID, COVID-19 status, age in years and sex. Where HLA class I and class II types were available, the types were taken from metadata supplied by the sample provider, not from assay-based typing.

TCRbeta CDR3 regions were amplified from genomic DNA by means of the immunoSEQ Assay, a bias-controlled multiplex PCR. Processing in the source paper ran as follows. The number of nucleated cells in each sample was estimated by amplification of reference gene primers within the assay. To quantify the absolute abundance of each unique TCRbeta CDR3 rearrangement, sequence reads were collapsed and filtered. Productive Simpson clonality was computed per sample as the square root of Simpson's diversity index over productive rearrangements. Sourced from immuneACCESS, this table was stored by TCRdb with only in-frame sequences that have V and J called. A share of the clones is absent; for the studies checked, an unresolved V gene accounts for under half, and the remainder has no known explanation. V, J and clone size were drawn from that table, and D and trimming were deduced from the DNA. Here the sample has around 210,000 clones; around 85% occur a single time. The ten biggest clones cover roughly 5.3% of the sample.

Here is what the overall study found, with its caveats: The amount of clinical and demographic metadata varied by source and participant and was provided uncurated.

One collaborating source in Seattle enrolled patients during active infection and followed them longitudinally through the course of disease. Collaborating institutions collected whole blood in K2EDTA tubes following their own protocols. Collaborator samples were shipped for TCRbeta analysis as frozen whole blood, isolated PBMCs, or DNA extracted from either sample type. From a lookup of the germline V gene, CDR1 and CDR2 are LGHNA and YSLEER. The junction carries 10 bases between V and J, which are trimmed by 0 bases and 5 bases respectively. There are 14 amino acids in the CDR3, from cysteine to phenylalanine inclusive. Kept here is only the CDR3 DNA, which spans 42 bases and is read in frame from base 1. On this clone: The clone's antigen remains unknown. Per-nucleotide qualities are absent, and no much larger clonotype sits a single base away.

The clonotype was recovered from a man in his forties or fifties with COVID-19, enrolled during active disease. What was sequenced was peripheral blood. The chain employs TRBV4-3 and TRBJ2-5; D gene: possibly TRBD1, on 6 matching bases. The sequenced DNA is TGCGCCAGCAGCCAAGATCAGGGGCCTGAGACCCAGTACTTC. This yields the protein CASSQDQGPETQYF.